This TCR beta chain was identified in a study of CD8+CD57+ T cells in acquired aplastic anemia. The V gene's germline CDR1 is LNHNV and CDR2 YYDKDF (reference sequence). V shed 3 bases and J shed 14 bases, with 20 bases lying between them. The CDR3 covers 14 residues. Genomic DNA served as template for TCR beta VDJ and CDR3 profiling. TCRdb reprocessed the reads with MiXCR, giving one entry per CDR3 protein. This sample has approximately 250,000 distinct CDR3 sequences; less than 85% occur once, and the top ten carry 35% to 50%. The study, taken as a whole, reports: Between the patient and control groups, CD8+ Simpson's diversity did not differ significantly.

By flow cytometry, patients selected for sequencing had shown an expansion of CD8+CD57+ cells. Note on this clonotype: Its antigen is as yet unknown.

Input material: sorted CD4+, CD8+, or CD8+CD57+ T cells (not recorded which) from PBMCs. The TCR originated in a human donor with aplastic anemia. The J gene is TRBJ1-3, the V gene TRBV15, with a possible D match to TRBD1 (5 bases). In DNA, the CDR3 is TGTGCCACCAGCAGGAGGCAGGGAGGAAACACGCTATATTTT. Translated: CATSRRQGGNTLYF.